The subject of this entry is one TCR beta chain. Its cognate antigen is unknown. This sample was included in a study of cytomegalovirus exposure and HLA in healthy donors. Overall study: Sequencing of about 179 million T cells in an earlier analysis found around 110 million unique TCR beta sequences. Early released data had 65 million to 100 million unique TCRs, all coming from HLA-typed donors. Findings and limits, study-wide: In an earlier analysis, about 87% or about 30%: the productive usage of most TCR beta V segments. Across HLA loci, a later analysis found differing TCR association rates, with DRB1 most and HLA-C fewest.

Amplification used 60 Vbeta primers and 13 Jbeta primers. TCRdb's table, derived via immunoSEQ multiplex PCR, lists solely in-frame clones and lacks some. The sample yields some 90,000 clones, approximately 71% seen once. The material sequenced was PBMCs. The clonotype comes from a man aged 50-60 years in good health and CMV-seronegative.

Here the CDR3 DNA reads TGTGCCAGTAGTCACAGGGATTATGGCTACACCTTC. This gives the protein CASSHRDYGYTF. This chain uses TRBV19 with TRBJ1-2, with D possibly being TRBD1 (6 bases). Trimming took 5 bases from V and 5 from J, leaving 9 bases between them. Germline CDR1 and CDR2: LNHDA and SQIVND (reference sequence). The CDR3 has 12 residues.